Below are 8 T cell receptor beta chains sequenced from a single sample in a study of T-cell memory formation after mild COVID-19. Using its own MiXCR run on the 5' RACE reads, TCRdb lists one record per CDR3 protein. Among hundreds of thousands of distinct CDR3 sequences, roughly a sixth were seen once, and the ten largest hold 8.1%. The source material was PBMCs or a T cell subset sorted from them (not recorded which). Source of these receptors: an adult woman who had mild COVID-19 (a few samples of this study predate the infection). Cell type and time point are not known.

This clonotype was counted ten times or more. The V and J genes are TRBV5-1 and TRBJ2-1; TRBD2 might be the D (6 bases). V was pared by 4 bases and J by 7 bases, with 15 bases between. Germline V lookup: CDR1 SGHRS, CDR2 YFSETQ. This CDR3 contains 14 residues. CDR3 in DNA: TGCGCCAGCAGCCCGACGACTAGTCGAAATGAGCAGTTCTTC. Translating gives CASSPTTSRNEQFF. The full variable domain, with the rest looked up from reference TRBV5-1 and TRBJ2-1, is KAGVTQTPRYLIKTRGQQVTLSCSPISGHRSVSWYQQTPGQGLQFLFEYFSETQRNKGNFPGRFSGRQFSNSRSEMNVSTLELGDSALYLCASSPTTSRNEQFFGPGTRLTVL.

A few counts support this clonotype. The chain carries TRBV5-1 and TRBJ1-6; TRBD1 matches 7 bases. V dropped 0 bases and J dropped 6; count of bases not matched to a gene: 6. Germline loops: CDR1 SGHRS, CDR2 YFSETQ. The CDR3 contains 16 residues. The chain's CDR3 is CASSLGGGKLNSPLHF. CDR3 coding DNA: TGCGCCAGCAGCTTGGGAGGGGGCAAGCTTAATTCACCCCTCCACTTT.

This clonotype was seen only a few times. The chain uses TRBV12-3 or TRBV12-4 and TRBJ1-1; D may be TRBD1 (5 bases). The ends were cut back, 5 bases at V and 7 bases at J, with 20 bases in the middle. This CDR3 has 15 amino acids. The CDR3 spells CASSTGGTATIEAFF. The CDR3 nucleotides read TGTGCCAGCAGTACCGGCGGGACGGCCACAATTGAAGCTTTCTTT.

The V and J genes are TRBV7-8 and TRBJ2-1, with D uncertain. Germline V gene lookup returns CDR1 SGHVS and CDR2 FQNEAQ. This CDR3 contains 14 residues. Trimming cost V 1 base and J 3 bases, with 7 bases left between them. The DNA of the CDR3 is TGTGCCAGCAGCTTAGTGGGCTTCTACAATGAGCAGTTCTTC. Amino acid sequence: CASSLVGFYNEQFF.

This chain links TRBV5-1 with TRBJ2-7, with 8 positions matching TRBD1. The CDR3 sequence is 14 residues long. Per germline, CDR1 SGHRS and CDR2 YFSETQ. With V trimmed by 4 bases and J by 5 bases, 8 bases remained unmatched. CDR3 amino acids: CASSNGQGINEQYF. CDR3 DNA: TGCGCCAGCAGCAACGGACAGGGTATCAACGAGCAGTACTTC.

This sequence joins TRBV7-2 and TRBJ1-1, with D unclear. The V and J ends lost 2 bases and 0 bases respectively, with 13 bases between them. Germline assignment: CDR1 SGHTA and CDR2 FQGNSA. CDR3 length: 16 residues. CDR3 sequence (DNA): TGTGCCAGCAGCTTAATTCCAACAGCTATGAACACTGAAGCTTTCTTT. Amino acid sequence: CASSLIPTAMNTEAFF. Combining the CDR3 with reference TRBV7-2 and TRBJ1-1 gives the whole variable domain GAGVSQSPSNKVTEKGKDVELRCDPISGHTALYWYRQSLGQGLEFLIYFQGNSAPDKSGLPSDRFSAERTGGSVSTLTIQRTQQEDSAVYLCASSLIPTAMNTEAFFGQGTRLTVV.

A few counts support this clonotype. This rearrangement joins TRBV4-1 to TRBJ2-1; 10 bases line up with TRBD1. This CDR3 is 15 amino acids long. The germline gives CDR1 MGHRA, CDR2 YSYEKL. The ends lost 1 base at V and 6 bases at J; junction bases unmatched: 3. The CDR3 sequence is CASSQGTGGRNEQFF. CDR3 nucleotide sequence: TGCGCCAGCAGCCAAGGGACAGGGGGACGCAATGAGCAGTTCTTC.

There are a few counts of this clonotype. The chain has TRBV18 and TRBJ2-2; maybe TRBD1 (5 bases). The V end was cut by 4 bases, the J end by 3 bases, with 9 bases between. Germline values: CDR1 KGHSH, CDR2 LQKENI. The CDR3 totals 14 residues. The CDR3 is CASSLKTDTGELFF. For the CDR3, the DNA is TGTGCCAGCTCACTAAAGACAGACACCGGGGAGCTGTTTTTT.